These 29 T cell receptor beta chains share one sample of origin, sequenced in a study of cytomegalovirus exposure and HLA in healthy donors. PCR used 60 Vbeta primers and 13 Jbeta primers. TCRdb keeps only in-frame clones here, not all; method: immunoSEQ multiplex PCR. The top ten hold approximately 2.8% of the sample, which has about 200,000 clones, more than 80% seen once. Sequenced sample: PBMCs. These receptors all stem from a man aged 30 to 45 in good health and CMV-seronegative.

The rearrangement joins TRBV21-1 to TRBJ1-5; no DNA check was done on the table's D call, TRBD1. TRBV21-1 is designated a pseudogene. CDR3 length: 17 residues. DNA of the CDR3: TGTGCCAGCAGCAAAGAGGTCGTCGGACAGGCGCCCGGGCCCCAGCATTTT. Amino acid sequence: CASSKEVVGQAPGPQHF.

V gene TRBV28 combines with J gene TRBJ2-7; tentative D call: TRBD2 (5 bases). CDR3 length: 16 amino acids. CDR1 MDHEN and CDR2 SYDVKM come from the germline V gene. The V end lost 0 bases, the J end lost 0 bases, and 12 bases lay between the germline ends. The CDR3 DNA follows: TGTGCCAGCAGTTTATGGAGGGCAGAACCCTCCTACGAGCAGTACTTC. Translated: CASSLWRAEPSYEQYF.

This clone was observed once. In nucleotides, the CDR3 is TGTGCCAGCAGCTCGGGGGACAGTAAGCAGTACTTC. Translation: CASSSGDSKQYF. This chain joins TRBV7-9 and TRBJ2-7, with D possibly TRBD1 on 7 matching bases. V was clipped by 4 bases and J by 8 bases, with 12 bases between them. The CDR3 loop spans 12 amino acids. Germline lookup yields CDR1 SEHNR and CDR2 FQNEAQ (reference sequence).

The CDR3 loop reads CSAGTSGGNSEQFF. The DNA of the CDR3 is TGCAGCGCCGGGACTAGCGGGGGGAATAGTGAGCAGTTCTTC. The rearrangement links TRBV29-1 to TRBJ2-1; 15 bases are a match to TRBD2. CDR3 length equals 14 residues. Germline V CDR1 and CDR2: SQVTM, ANQGSEA. After removal of 7 bases from V and 9 bases from J, the junction contained 7 bases not matched to a gene.

This clone was found once. The chain couples TRBV27 to TRBJ2-3, with a tentative D call TRBD2 (5 bases). Germline V lookup: CDR1 MNHEY, CDR2 SMNVEV (reference sequence). Trimming stripped 0 bases from V and 2 bases from J, with 9 bases between. The CDR3 has 15 residues. Written as DNA, the CDR3 is TGTGCCAGCAGTTTATCAAAGACTATCACAGATACGCAGTATTTT. The encoded protein is CASSLSKTITDTQYF.

The J gene is TRBJ1-5, the V gene TRBV6-1; TRBD1 might be the D (5 bases). The CDR3 is made up of 17 amino acids. CDR1 is MNHNS, CDR2 SASEGT, per germline. Deletions cut 2 bases from V and 3 bases from J, with 17 bases between. CDR3 nucleotide sequence: TGTGCCAGCAGTGAATCTGGTGGCAGGGTTCACAATCAGCCCCAGCATTTT. Its translation is CASSESGGRVHNQPQHF.

The V gene is TRBV4-3, the J gene TRBJ1-2; 7 bases align to TRBD1. This CDR3 has 15 amino acids. The V and J ends lost 4 bases and 8 bases, in that order; junction bases with no gene match: 13. CDR1 LGHNA and CDR2 YSLEER come from the germline V gene. CDR3 DNA: TGCGCCAGCAGCCGCGGACAGGTCGAAACGGGAGGCTACACCTTC. Translating it yields CASSRGQVETGGYTF.

This chain joins TRBV5-1 and TRBJ1-2, with D tentatively TRBD1 (5 bases). The CDR3 sequence is 13 residues long. Germline V gene data show CDR1 as SGHRS and CDR2 as YFSETQ. V gave up 5 bases and J gave up 4 bases, with 12 bases separating them. The CDR3 sequence is CASSPPTAYGYTF. The DNA for the CDR3 is TGCGCCAGCAGTCCCCCGACAGCCTATGGCTACACCTTC.

V and J are TRBV7-2 and TRBJ2-3; weak D call: TRBD2 (6 bases). The ends were cut back, 0 bases at V and 5 bases at J, with 6 bases in the middle. CDR1 SGHTA and CDR2 FQGNSA come from the germline V gene. The CDR3 covers 13 residues. CDR3 region: CASSLARGDTQYF. The DNA of the CDR3 is TGTGCCAGCAGCTTAGCGCGGGGAGATACGCAGTATTTT.

As to this clone: At one of its ends the junction is not consistent with the germline gene, which may arise from a read error. The J gene is TRBJ2-5, the V gene TRBV7-7; 8 bases are a match to TRBD2. The germline CDR1 and CDR2 sequences are SSHAT and FNYEAQ (reference sequence). This CDR3 has 13 amino acids. CDR3 sequence: CASSSSGQGTQYF. CDR3 DNA sequence: TGTGCTAGCAGCTCTAGCGGGCAAGGGACCCAGTACTTC.

The V and J genes are TRBV9 and TRBJ2-2; 8 bases match TRBD2. V was clipped by 4 bases and J by 7 bases; unmatched bases: 18. This CDR3 has 18 residues. Germline assignment: CDR1 SGDLS and CDR2 YYNGEE. CDR3 amino acids: CASSPRGVAGLLGGELFF. The CDR3 DNA reads as TGTGCCAGCAGCCCTCGAGGGGTAGCGGGGCTCCTGGGCGGGGAGCTGTTTTTT.

This chain links TRBV7-2 with TRBJ1-1; maybe TRBD1 (5 bases). Germline CDR1 and CDR2: SGHTA and FQGNSA. The CDR3 length is 13 residues. V lost 6 bases and J 3 bases, leaving 11 bases between the germline ends. The CDR3 nucleotides are TGTGCCAGCAGTTCTGGGGGGTACACTGAAGCTTTCTTT. It translates to CASSSGGYTEAFF.

The rearrangement joins TRBV6-5 to TRBJ2-5; D uncertain. The assigned J gene may be wrong: the sequence end matches TRBJ2-7 better. There are 13 residues in the CDR3. CDR1 and CDR2 from the germline V gene are MNHEY and SVGAGI. CDR3 residues: CASSYAGSYEQYF. DNA of the CDR3: TGTGCCAGCAGTTACGCAGGCTCCTACGAGCAGTACTTC.

V and J are TRBV11-2 and TRBJ2-7; D remains unclear. V was cut by 0 bases and J by 5 bases, with 8 bases left in between. CDR1 and CDR2 (germline): SGHAT, FQNNGV. The CDR3 runs to 13 residues. In DNA, the CDR3 is TGTGCCAGCAGCTTAGATGTGTATGACGAGCAGTACTTC. Translated: CASSLDVYDEQYF.

J is TRBJ1-2 and V is TRBV19, with TRBD1 as a possible D gene (5 bases). The V end was cut by 3 bases, the J end by 4 bases, with 9 bases between. Germline CDR1 and CDR2: LNHDA and SQIVND (reference sequence). The CDR3 has 13 amino acids. The CDR3 here is CASSIDSLYGYTF. The CDR3 DNA follows: TGTGCCAGTAGTATTGACAGCCTCTATGGCTACACCTTC.

This chain joins TRBV6-1 and TRBJ1-5; maybe TRBD1 (6 bases). V was trimmed by 6 bases and J by 3 bases, leaving 12 bases between them. The CDR3 covers 14 residues. Germline CDR1 reads MNHNS; CDR2 reads SASEGT. Here the CDR3 reads CASSAGQYNQPQHF. The CDR3 region has the DNA TGTGCCAGCAGCGCCGGACAGTACAATCAGCCCCAGCATTTT.

This clone was seen once. The chain links TRBV4-2 to TRBJ2-2, with 9 bases that match TRBD2. V was pared by 3 bases and J by 5 bases, with 4 bases of the junction left unmatched. The CDR3 runs to 15 residues. Germline lookup yields CDR1 LGHNA and CDR2 YNFKEQ. The CDR3 DNA reads as TGTGCCAGCAGCCAGATACTAGCGGGTACCGGGGAGCTGTTTTTT. Amino acid sequence: CASSQILAGTGELFF.

This chain joins TRBV10-3 and TRBJ2-7, with TRBD1 as a possible D gene (6 bases). CDR1 is ENHRY and CDR2 is SYGVKD in the germline V gene. Trimming pared 6 bases from V and 5 bases from J, leaving 14 bases between. The CDR3 is 13 residues long. The CDR3 DNA sequence: TGTGCCATCAGCACAACAGGGACCAACGAGCAGTACTTC. Amino acid sequence: CAISTTGTNEQYF.

The genes are TRBV4-1 and TRBJ2-7; 8 nucleotides align to TRBD2. This CDR3 region has 15 residues. Germline V CDR1 and CDR2: MGHRA, YSYEKL. Losses at the gene ends were 1 base for V and 2 bases for J; bases not matched to a gene: 4. In DNA, the CDR3 is TGCGCCAGCAGCCAAGTTCGGGAGGGGCCCTACGAGCAGTACTTC. This sequence encodes CASSQVREGPYEQYF.

This clone appeared a few times. The chain links TRBV19 to TRBJ1-5; 10 nucleotides line up with TRBD1. Unmatched junction bases numbered 7, after V lost 7 bases and J lost 1 base. CDR1 is LNHDA, CDR2 SQIVND, per germline (reference sequence). This CDR3 contains 16 residues. The DNA for the CDR3 is TGTGCCAGTACCGTGGTGGACAGGGGGAGCAATCAGCCCCAGCATTTT. Translation: CASTVVDRGSNQPQHF.

The chain recombines TRBV2 with TRBJ2-3; D uncertain. Trimming cost V 6 bases and J 5 bases, with 6 bases left between them. The CDR3 runs to 11 residues. Looked up from germline, CDR1 is SNHLY and CDR2 is FYNNEI. CDR3 nucleotide sequence: TGTGCCAGCAGGAGACTAGATACGCAGTATTTT. It translates to CASRRLDTQYF.

This chain links TRBV5-1 with TRBJ1-1; D not resolved. CDR1 and CDR2 from the germline V gene are SGHRS and YFSETQ. The V and J ends lost 3 bases and 8 bases respectively, with 11 bases between them. The CDR3 contains 12 residues. The CDR3 coding sequence is TGCGCCAGCAGCTACAGTGAAAGGGAAGCTTTCTTT. Protein: CASSYSEREAFF. The full variable domain, its missing parts supplied by reference TRBV5-1 and TRBJ1-1, is KAGVTQTPRYLIKTRGQQVTLSCSPISGHRSVSWYQQTPGQGLQFLFEYFSETQRNKGNFPGRFSGRQFSNSRSEMNVSTLELGDSALYLCASSYSEREAFFGQGTRLTVV.

This clone was seen once. The genes are TRBV5-1 and TRBJ1-4; a possible D gene is TRBD1 (6 bases). Trimming took 4 bases from V and 8 from J, leaving 18 bases between them. The length of the CDR3 is 15 residues. CDR1 and CDR2 (germline): SGHRS, YFSETQ. The CDR3 here is CASSLNSGTSEKLFF. The CDR3 DNA is TGCGCCAGCAGCCTTAACTCCGGGACAAGCGAAAAACTGTTTTTT.

This clone was detected a few times. V and J are TRBV6-5 and TRBJ2-5; 7 bases fit TRBD1. V lost 3 bases to trimming and J lost 2 bases; unmatched junction nucleotides: 9. This CDR3 has 16 residues. The V gene's germline CDR1 is MNHEY and CDR2 SVGAGI. The CDR3 spells CASSYSFRTGQETQYF. The DNA of the CDR3 is TGTGCCAGCAGTTATTCTTTTCGGACAGGTCAAGAGACCCAGTACTTC.

The rearrangement links TRBV4-2 to TRBJ2-7, with 10 nucleotides matching TRBD1. Germline CDR1 LGHNA, CDR2 YNFKEQ. Trimming cost V 3 bases and J 2 bases; bases outside gene matches: 4. This CDR3 comprises 15 residues. DNA for the CDR3: TGTGCCAGCAGCCAGGGGACAGGGGAGCCCTACGAGCAGTACTTC. Its protein product is CASSQGTGEPYEQYF.

CDR3 region: CASRETSGRTDTQYF. The DNA of the CDR3 is TGTGCCAGCAGGGAGACTAGCGGACGCACAGATACGCAGTATTTT. The chain recombines TRBV5-4 with TRBJ2-3; 9 bases align to TRBD2. J lost 1 base, V lost 5 bases, and 5 bases had no gene match. Germline CDR1 is SGHNT and CDR2 is YYREEE (reference sequence). This CDR3 is 15 amino acids long. Complete variable domain (other parts from reference TRBV5-4 and TRBJ2-3): ETGVTQSPTHLIKTRGQQVTLRCSSQSGHNTVSWYQQALGQGPQFIFQYYREEENGRGNFPPRFSGLQFPNYSSELNVNALELDDSALYLCASRETSGRTDTQYFGPGTRLTVL.

The genes are TRBV11-2 and TRBJ2-1, with TRBD1 as a possible D gene (6 bases). V lost 5 bases, J lost 10 bases, and 18 bases lay in between. The germline gives CDR1 SGHAT, CDR2 FQNNGV. The CDR3 runs to 14 residues. The CDR3 region has the DNA TGTGCCAGCAGCGATCCAGGGGCGGTCGTGGAGCAGTTCTTC. This translates into CASSDPGAVVEQFF.

The count of this clone is one. The rearrangement uses TRBV5-4 and TRBJ2-3; weak D call: TRBD1 (6 bases). Trimming took 0 bases from V and 5 from J, leaving 13 bases between them. Germline assignment: CDR1 SGHNT and CDR2 YYREEE (reference sequence). The CDR3 covers 15 residues. The CDR3 here is CASSLAGTLVDTQYF. The CDR3 DNA is TGTGCCAGCAGCTTGGCGGGGACACTCGTAGATACGCAGTATTTT.

V and J are TRBV9 and TRBJ2-6, with D possibly matching TRBD1 (5 bases). Germline V CDR1 and CDR2: SGDLS, YYNGEE. CDR3 length equals 16 residues. V lost 3 bases, J lost 6 bases, and 16 bases lay in between. CDR3 DNA: TGTGCCAGCAGCGCCACCGGGCAGGGCCAGGCCAACGTCCTGACTTTC. Its translation is CASSATGQGQANVLTF.